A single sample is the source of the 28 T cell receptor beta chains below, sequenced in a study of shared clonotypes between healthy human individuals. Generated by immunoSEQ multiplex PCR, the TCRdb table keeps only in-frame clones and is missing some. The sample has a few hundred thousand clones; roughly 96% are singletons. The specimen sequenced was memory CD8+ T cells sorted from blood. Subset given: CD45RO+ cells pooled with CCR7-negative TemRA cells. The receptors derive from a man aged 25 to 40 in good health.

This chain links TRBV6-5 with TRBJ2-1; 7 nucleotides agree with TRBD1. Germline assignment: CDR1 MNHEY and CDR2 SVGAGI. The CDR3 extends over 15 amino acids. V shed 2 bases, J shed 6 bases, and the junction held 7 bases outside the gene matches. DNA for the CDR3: TGTGCCAGCAGTTACAGGGGGCTAGTATCCAATGAGCAGTTCTTC. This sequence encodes CASSYRGLVSNEQFF.

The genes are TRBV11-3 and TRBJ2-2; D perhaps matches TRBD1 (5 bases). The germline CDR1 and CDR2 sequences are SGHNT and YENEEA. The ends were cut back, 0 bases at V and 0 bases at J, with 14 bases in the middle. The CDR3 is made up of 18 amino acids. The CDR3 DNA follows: TGTGCCAGCAGCTTAGACAAATTAGGGGTGCCGAACACCGGGGAGCTGTTTTTT. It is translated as CASSLDKLGVPNTGELFF.

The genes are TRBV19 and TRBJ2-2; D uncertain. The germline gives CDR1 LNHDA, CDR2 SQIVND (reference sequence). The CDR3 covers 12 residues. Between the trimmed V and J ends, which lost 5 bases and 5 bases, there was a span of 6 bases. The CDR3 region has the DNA TGTGCCAGTAGTGGTCTAACCGGGGAGCTGTTTTTT. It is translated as CASSGLTGELFF.

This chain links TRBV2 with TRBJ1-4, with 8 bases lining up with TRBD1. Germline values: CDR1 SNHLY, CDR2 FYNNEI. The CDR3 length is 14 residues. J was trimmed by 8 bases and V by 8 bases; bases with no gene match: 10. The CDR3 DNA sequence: TGTGCCAGCCAGGAGGGGCAGGGGGCCGAAAAACTGTTTTTT. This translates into CASQEGQGAEKLFF. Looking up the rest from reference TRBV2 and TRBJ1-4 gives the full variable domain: EPEVTQTPSHQVTQMGQEVILRCVPISNHLYFYWYRQILGQKVEFLVSFYNNEISEKSEIFDDQFSVERPDGSNFTLKIRSTKLEDSAMYFCASQEGQGAEKLFFGSGTQLSVL.

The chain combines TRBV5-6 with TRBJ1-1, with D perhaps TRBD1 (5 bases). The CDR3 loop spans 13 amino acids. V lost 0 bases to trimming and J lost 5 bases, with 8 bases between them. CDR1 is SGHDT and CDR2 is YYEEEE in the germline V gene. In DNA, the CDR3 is TGTGCCAGCAGCTTGGGGGGGAAGACTGAAGCTTTCTTT. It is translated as CASSLGGKTEAFF.

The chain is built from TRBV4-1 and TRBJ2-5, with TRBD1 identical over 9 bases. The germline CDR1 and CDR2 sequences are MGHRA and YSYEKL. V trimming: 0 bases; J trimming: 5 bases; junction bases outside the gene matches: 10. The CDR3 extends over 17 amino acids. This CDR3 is CASSQDGVQGARETQYF. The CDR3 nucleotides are TGCGCCAGCAGCCAAGATGGGGTACAGGGGGCCAGGGAGACCCAGTACTTC.

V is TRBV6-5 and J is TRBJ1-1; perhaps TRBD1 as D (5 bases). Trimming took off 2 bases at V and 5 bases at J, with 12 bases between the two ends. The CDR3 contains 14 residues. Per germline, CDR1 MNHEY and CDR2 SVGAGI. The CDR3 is CASSYEGRNTEAFF. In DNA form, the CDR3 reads TGTGCCAGCAGTTACGAGGGGCGGAATACTGAAGCTTTCTTT.

The CDR3 nucleotides read TGTGCCAGCAGTTTAGTCCCGGACAGGAAACGTGGCTACACCTTC. This codes for CASSLVPDRKRGYTF. The chain couples TRBV28 to TRBJ1-2; 7 bases match TRBD1. V trimming: 2 bases; J trimming: 7 bases; junction bases outside the gene matches: 10. Germline values: CDR1 MDHEN, CDR2 SYDVKM. The CDR3 has 15 residues.

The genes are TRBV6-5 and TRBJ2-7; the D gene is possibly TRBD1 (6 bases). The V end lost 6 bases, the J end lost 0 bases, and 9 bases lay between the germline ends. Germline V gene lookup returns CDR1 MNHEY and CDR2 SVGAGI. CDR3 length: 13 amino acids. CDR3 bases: TGTGCCAGCAGACAGGGATACTCCTACGAGCAGTACTTC. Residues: CASRQGYSYEQYF.

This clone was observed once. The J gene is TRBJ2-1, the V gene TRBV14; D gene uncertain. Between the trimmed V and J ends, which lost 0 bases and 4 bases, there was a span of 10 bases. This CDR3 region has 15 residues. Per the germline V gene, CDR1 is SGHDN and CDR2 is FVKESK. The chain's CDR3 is CASSQDPGPYNEQFF. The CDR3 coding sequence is TGTGCCAGCAGCCAAGATCCTGGACCTTACAATGAGCAGTTCTTC.

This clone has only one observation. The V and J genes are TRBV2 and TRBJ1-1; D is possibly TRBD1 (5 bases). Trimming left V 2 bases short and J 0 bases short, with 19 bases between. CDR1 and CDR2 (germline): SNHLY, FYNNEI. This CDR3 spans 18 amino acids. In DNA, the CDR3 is TGTGCCAGCAGTGAAAGCCTAGGATACAGGCTCTTGAACACTGAAGCTTTCTTT. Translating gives CASSESLGYRLLNTEAFF.

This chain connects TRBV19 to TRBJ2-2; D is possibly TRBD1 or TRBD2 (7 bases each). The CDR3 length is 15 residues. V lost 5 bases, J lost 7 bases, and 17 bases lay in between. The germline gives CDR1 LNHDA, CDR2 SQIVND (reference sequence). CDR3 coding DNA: TGTGCCAGTAGTCCAGAGACAGGGAGGGTCGGGGAGCTGTTTTTT. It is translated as CASSPETGRVGELFF. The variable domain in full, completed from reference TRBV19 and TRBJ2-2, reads DGGITQSPKYLFRKEGQNVTLSCEQNLNHDAMYWYRQDPGQGLRLIYYSQIVNDFQKGDIAEGYSVSREKKESFPLTVTSAQKNPTAFYLCASSPETGRVGELFFGEGSRLTVL.

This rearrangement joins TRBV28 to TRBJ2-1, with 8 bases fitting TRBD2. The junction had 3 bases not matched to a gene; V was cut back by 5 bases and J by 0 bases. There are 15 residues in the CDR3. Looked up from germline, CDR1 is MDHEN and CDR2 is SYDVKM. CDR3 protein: CASSPGGGSYNEQFF. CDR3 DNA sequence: TGTGCCAGCAGTCCCGGGGGGGGCTCCTACAATGAGCAGTTCTTC. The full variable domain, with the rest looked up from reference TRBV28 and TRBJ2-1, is DVKVTQSSRYLVKRTGEKVFLECVQDMDHENMFWYRQDPGLGLRLIYFSYDVKMKEKGDIPEGYSVSREKKERFSLILESASTNQTSMYLCASSPGGGSYNEQFFGPGTRLTVL.

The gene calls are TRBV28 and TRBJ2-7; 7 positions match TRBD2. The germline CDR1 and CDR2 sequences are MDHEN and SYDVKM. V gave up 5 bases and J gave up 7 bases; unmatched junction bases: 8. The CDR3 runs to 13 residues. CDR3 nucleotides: TGTGCCAGCAGTCCCCGACTAGCCTGGGAGCAGTACTTC. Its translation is CASSPRLAWEQYF.

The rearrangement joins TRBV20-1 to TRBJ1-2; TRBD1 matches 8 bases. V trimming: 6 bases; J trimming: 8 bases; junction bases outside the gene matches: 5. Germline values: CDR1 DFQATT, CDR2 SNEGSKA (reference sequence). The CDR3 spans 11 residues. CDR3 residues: CSADRVRGYTF. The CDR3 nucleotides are TGCAGTGCGGACAGGGTGAGGGGCTACACCTTC.

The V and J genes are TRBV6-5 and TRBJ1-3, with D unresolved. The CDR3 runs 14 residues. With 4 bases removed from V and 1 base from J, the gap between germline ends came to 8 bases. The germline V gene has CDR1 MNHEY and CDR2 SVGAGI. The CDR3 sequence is CASSSGVSGNTIYF. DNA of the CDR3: TGTGCCAGCAGTTCCGGTGTATCTGGAAACACCATATATTTT.

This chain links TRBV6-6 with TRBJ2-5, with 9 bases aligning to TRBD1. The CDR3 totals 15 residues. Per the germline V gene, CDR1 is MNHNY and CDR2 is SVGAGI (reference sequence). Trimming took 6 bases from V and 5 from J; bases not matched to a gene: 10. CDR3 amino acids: CASSRGQGGRETQYF. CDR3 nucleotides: TGTGCCAGCAGCCGGGGACAGGGCGGTCGGGAGACCCAGTACTTC.

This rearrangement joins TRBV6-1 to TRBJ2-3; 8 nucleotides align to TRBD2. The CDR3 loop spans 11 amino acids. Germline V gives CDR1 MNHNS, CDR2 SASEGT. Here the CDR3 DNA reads TGTCAATCGCGGGAGGAGGATACGCAGTATTTT. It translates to CQSREEDTQYF.

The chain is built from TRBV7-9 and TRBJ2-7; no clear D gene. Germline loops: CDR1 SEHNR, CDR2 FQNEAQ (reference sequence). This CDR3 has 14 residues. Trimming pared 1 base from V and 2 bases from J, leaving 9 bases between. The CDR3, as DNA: TGTGCCAGCAGCTTAGTTAGCCAGACCTACGAGCAGTACTTC. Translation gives CASSLVSQTYEQYF.

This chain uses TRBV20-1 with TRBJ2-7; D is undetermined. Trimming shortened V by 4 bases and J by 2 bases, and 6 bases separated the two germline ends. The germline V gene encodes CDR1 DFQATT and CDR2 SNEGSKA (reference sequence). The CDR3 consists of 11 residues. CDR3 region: CSANSPYEQYF. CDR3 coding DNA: TGCAGTGCTAACAGCCCCTACGAGCAGTACTTC.

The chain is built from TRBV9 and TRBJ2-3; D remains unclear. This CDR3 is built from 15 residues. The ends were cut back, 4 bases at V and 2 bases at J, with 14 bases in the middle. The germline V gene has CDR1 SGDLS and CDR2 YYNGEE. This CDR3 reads CASSPSPGLTDTQYF. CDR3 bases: TGTGCCAGCAGCCCATCCCCAGGCCTCACAGATACGCAGTATTTT.

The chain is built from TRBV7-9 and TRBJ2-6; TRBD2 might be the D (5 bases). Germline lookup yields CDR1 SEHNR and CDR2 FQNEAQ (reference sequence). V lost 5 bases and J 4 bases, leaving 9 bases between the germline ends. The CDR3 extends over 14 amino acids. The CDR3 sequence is CASSERRGANVLTF. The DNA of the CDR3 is TGTGCCAGCAGCGAGCGGAGGGGGGCCAACGTCCTGACTTTC.

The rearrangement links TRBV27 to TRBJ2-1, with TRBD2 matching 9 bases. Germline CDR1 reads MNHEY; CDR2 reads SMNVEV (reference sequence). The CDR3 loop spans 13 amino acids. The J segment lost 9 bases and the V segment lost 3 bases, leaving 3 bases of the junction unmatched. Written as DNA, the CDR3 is TGTGCCAGCAGTTTGGCTAGCGGGACTGAGCAGTTCTTC. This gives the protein CASSLASGTEQFF.

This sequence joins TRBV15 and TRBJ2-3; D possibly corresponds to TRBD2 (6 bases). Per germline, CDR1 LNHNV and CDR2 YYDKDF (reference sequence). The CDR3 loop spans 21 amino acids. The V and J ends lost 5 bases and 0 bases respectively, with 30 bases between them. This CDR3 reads CATSEEDVTGLVKSSTDTQYF. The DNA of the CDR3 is TGTGCCACCAGCGAAGAGGACGTCACGGGACTCGTGAAGTCTAGCACAGATACGCAGTATTTT.

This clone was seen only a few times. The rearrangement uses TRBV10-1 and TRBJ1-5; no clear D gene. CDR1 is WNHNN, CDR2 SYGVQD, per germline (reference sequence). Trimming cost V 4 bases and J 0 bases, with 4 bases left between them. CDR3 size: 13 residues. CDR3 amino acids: CASSAYSNQPQHF. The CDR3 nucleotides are TGCGCCAGCAGTGCGTATAGCAATCAGCCCCAGCATTTT.

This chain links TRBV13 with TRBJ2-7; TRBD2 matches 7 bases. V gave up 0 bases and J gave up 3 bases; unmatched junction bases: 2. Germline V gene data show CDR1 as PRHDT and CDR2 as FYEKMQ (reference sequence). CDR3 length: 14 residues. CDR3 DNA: TGTGCCAGCAGCTTAGGCCGCGGGGGCTACGAGCAGTACTTC. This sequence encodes CASSLGRGGYEQYF.

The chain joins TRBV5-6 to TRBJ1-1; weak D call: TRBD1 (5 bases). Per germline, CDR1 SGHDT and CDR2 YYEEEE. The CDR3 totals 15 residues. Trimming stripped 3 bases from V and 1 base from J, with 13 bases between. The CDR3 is CASSSLGAGNTEAFF. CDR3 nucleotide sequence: TGTGCCAGCAGCTCACTAGGGGCTGGGAACACTGAAGCTTTCTTT.

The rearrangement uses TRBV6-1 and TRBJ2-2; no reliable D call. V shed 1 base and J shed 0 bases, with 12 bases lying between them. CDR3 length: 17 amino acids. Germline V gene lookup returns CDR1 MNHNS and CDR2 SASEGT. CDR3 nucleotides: TGTGCCAGCAGTGAAGACGAGCGTCTAGCGAACACCGGGGAGCTGTTTTTT. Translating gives CASSEDERLANTGELFF.